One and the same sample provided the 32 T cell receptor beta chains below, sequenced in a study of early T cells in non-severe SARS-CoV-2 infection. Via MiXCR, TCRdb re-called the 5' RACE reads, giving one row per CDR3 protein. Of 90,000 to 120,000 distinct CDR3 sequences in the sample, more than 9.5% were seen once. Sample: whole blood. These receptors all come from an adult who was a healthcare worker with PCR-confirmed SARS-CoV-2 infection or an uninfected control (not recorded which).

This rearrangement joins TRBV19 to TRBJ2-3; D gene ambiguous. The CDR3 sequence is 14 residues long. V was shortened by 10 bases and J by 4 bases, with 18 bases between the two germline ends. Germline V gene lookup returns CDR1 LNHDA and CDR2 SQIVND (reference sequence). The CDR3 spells CATNDLRRSDTQYF. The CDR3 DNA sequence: TGTGCCACTAACGACTTGCGGCGCTCAGATACGCAGTATTTT. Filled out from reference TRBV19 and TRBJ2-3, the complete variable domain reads DGGITQSPKYLFRKEGQNVTLSCEQNLNHDAMYWYRQDPGQGLRLIYYSQIVNDFQKGDIAEGYSVSREKKESFPLTVTSAQKNPTAFYLCATNDLRRSDTQYFGPGTRLTVL.

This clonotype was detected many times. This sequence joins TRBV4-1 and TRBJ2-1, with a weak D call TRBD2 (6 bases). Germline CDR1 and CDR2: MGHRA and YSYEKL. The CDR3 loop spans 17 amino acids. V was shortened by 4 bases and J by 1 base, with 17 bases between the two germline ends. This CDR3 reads CASSPSGTGDSYNEQFF. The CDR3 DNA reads TGCGCCAGCAGCCCGAGTGGGACGGGAGATTCCTACAATGAGCAGTTCTTC.

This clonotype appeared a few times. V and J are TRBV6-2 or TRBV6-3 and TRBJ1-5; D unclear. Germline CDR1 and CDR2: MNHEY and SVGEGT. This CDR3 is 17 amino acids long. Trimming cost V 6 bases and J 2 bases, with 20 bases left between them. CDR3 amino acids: CASSLGRVGGGNQPQHF. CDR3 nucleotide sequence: TGTGCCAGCAGCCTAGGGCGCGTGGGAGGAGGCAATCAGCCCCAGCATTTT.

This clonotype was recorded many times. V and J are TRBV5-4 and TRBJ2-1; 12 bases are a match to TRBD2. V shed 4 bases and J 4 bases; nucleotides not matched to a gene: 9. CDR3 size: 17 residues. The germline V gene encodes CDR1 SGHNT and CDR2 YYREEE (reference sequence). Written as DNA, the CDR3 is TGTGCCAGCAGCAGCAAACTAGCGGGAGGCACTTACAATGAGCAGTTCTTC. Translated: CASSSKLAGGTYNEQFF.

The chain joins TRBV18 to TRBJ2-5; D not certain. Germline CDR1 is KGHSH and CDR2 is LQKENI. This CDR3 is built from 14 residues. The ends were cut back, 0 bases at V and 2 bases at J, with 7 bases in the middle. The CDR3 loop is CASSPPTKQETQYF. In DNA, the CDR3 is TGTGCCAGCTCACCACCTACAAAACAAGAGACCCAGTACTTC.

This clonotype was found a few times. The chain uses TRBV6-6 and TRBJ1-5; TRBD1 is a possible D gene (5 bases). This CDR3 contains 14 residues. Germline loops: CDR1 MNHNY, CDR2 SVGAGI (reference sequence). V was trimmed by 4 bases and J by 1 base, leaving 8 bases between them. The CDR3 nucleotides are TGTGCCAGCAGTTGGGGCAGGAGCAATCAGCCCCAGCATTTT. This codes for CASSWGRSNQPQHF.

Here the CDR3 DNA reads TGCGCCAGCAGCCAAGGGTTTGTAACGGAAGAGCAGTTCTTC. As protein: CASSQGFVTEEQFF. The rearrangement links TRBV4-3 to TRBJ2-1; no clear D. The CDR3 is made up of 14 amino acids. Germline assignment: CDR1 LGHNA and CDR2 YSLEER. V lost 1 base and J 10 bases, leaving 14 bases between the germline ends.

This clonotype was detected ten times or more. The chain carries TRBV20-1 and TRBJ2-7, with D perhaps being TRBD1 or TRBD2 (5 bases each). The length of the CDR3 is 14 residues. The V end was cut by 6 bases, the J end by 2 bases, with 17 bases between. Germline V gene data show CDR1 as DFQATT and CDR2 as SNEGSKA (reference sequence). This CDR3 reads CSAGTGPPTYEQYF. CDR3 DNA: TGCAGTGCGGGGACGGGGCCCCCGACCTACGAGCAGTACTTC.

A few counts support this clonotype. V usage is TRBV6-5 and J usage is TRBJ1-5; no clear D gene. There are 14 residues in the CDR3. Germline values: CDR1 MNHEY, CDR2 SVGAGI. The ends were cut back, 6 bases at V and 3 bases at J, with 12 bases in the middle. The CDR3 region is CASSPSTANQPQHF. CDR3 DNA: TGTGCCAGCAGCCCGAGCACCGCCAATCAGCCCCAGCATTTT.

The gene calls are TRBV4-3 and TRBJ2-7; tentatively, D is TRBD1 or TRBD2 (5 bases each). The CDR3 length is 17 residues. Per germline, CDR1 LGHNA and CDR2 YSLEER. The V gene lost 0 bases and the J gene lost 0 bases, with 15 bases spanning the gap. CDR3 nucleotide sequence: TGCGCCAGCAGCCAAGAATTAACCGGGACGATCTCCTACGAGCAGTACTTC. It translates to CASSQELTGTISYEQYF.

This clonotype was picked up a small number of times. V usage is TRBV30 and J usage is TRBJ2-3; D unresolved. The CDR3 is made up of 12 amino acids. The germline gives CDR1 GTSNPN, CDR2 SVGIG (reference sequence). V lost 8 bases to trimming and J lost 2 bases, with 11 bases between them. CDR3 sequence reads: CANFGPTDTQYF. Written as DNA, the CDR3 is TGTGCCAATTTCGGTCCCACAGATACGCAGTATTTT.

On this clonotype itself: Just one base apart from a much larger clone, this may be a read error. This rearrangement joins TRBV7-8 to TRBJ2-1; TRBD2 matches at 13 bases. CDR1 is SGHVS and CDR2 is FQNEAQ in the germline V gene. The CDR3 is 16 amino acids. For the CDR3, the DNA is TGTGACAGCAGCACTTGGACTAGCGGGAGCTGGAATGAGCAGTTCTTC. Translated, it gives CDSSTWTSGSWNEQFF.

In nucleotides, the CDR3 is TGTGCCAGCAGCCTTGGGACCTCAGATACGCAGTATTTT. It translates to CASSLGTSDTQYF. The chain employs TRBV3-1 and TRBJ2-3, with D perhaps TRBD1 or TRBD2 (5 bases each). Germline V gene lookup returns CDR1 LGHDT and CDR2 YNNKEL (reference sequence). The V and J ends lost 4 bases and 4 bases respectively, with 9 bases between them. This CDR3 contains 13 residues.

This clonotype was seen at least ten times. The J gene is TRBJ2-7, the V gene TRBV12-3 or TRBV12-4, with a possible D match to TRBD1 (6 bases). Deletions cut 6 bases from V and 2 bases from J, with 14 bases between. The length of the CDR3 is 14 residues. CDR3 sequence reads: CASSPGTRTYEQYF. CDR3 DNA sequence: TGTGCCAGCAGCCCCGGGACACGTACCTACGAGCAGTACTTC.

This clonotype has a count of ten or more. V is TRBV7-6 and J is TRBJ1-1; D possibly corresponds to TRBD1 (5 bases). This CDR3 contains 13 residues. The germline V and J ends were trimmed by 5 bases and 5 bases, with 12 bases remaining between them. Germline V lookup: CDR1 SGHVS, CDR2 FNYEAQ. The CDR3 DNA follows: TGTGCCAGCAGCCCTTCCCCAGGGACTGAAGCTTTCTTT. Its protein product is CASSPSPGTEAFF.

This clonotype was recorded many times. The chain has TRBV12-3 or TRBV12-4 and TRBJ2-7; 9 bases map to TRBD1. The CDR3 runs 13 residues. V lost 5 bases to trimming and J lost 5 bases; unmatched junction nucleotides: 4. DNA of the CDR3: TGTGCCAGCAGTCCCTACAGGGGGCACGAGCAGTACTTC. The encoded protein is CASSPYRGHEQYF.

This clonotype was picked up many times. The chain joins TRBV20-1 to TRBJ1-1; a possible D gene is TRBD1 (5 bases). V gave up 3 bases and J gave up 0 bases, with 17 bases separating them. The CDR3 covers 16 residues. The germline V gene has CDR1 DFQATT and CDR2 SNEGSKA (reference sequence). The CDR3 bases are TGCAGTGCTAGGGACCCGAGGCAGGGTATGAACACTGAAGCTTTCTTT. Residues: CSARDPRQGMNTEAFF.

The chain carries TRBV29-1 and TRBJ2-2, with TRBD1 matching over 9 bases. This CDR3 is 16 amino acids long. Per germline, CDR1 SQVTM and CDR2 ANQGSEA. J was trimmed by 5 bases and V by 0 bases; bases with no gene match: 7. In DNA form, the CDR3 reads TGCAGCGTTGAAGATCATCAGACAGGGGGTACCGGGGAGCTGTTTTTT. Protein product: CSVEDHQTGGTGELFF.

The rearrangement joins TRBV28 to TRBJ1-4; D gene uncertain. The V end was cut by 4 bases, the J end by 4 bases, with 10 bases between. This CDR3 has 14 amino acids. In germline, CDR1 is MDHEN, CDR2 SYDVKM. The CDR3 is CASSSATSNEKLFF. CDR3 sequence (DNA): TGTGCCAGCAGTTCTGCGACTAGTAATGAAAAACTGTTTTTT.

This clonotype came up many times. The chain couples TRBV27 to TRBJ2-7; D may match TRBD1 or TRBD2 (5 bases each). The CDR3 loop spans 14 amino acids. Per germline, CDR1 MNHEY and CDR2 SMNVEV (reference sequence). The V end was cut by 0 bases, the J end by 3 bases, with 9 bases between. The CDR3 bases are TGTGCCAGCAGTTTATCGTCGGGGCACTACGAGCAGTACTTC. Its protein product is CASSLSSGHYEQYF.

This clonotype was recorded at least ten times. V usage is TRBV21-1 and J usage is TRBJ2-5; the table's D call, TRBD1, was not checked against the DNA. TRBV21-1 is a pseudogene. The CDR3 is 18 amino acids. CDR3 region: CASSKVKAFARGGETQYF. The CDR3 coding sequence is TGTGCCAGCAGCAAGGTGAAGGCTTTCGCCCGGGGCGGCGAGACCCAGTACTTC.

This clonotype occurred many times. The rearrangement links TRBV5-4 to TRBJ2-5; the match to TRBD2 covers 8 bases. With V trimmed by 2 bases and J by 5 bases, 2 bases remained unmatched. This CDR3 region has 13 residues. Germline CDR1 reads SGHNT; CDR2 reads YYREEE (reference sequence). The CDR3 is CASSLAGDETQYF. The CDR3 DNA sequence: TGTGCCAGCAGCTTAGCGGGAGACGAGACCCAGTACTTC.

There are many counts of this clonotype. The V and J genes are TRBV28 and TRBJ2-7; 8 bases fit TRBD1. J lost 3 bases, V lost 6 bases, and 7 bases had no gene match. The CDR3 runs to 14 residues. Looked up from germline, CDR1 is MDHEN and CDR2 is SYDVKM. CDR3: CASSPGTGFYEQYF. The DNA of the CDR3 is TGTGCCAGCAGCCCGGGGACAGGATTCTACGAGCAGTACTTC.

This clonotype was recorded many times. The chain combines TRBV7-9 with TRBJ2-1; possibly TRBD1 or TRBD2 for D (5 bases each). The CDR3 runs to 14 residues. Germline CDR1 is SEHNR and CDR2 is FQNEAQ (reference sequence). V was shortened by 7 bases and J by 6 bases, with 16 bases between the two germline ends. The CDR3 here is CASTHSPGPNEQFF. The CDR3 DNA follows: TGTGCCAGCACTCACTCCCCGGGACCCAATGAGCAGTTCTTC. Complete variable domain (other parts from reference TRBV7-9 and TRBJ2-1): DTGVSQNPRHKITKRGQNVTFRCDPISEHNRLYWYRQTLGQGPEFLTYFQNEAQLEKSRLLSDRFSAERPKGSFSTLEIQRTEQGDSAMYLCASTHSPGPNEQFFGPGTRLTVL.

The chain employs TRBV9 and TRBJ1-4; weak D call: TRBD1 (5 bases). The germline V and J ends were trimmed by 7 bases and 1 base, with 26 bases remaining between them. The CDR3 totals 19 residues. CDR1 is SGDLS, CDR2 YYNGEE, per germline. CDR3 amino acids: CASVPRLQEEGVTNEKLFF. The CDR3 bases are TGTGCCAGCGTCCCCCGGCTACAGGAGGAAGGGGTAACTAATGAAAAACTGTTTTTT.

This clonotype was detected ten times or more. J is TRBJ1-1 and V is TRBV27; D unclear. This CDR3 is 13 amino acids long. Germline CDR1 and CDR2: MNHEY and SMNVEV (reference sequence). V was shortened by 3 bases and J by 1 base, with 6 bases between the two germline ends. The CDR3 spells CASSFKENTEAFF. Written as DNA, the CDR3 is TGTGCCAGCAGTTTTAAAGAGAACACTGAAGCTTTCTTT.

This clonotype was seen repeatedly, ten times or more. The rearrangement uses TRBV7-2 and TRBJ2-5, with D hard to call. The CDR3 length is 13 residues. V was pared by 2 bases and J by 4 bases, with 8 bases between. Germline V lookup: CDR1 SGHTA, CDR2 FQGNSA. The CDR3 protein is CASSLNRLETQYF. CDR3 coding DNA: TGTGCCAGCAGCTTAAATCGGCTAGAGACCCAGTACTTC.

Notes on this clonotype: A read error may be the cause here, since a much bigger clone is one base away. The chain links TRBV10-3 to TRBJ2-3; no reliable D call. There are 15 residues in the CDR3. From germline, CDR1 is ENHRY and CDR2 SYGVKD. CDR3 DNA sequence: TGTACCATCAGTGATCCCCGTTCTAGCACAGATACGCAGTATTTT. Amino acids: CTISDPRSSTDTQYF.

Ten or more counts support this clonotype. The CDR3 bases are TGCGCCAGCAGCCCCGGGCCCACCGCGGGAGTCAACGAGCAGTACTTC. It specifies CASSPGPTAGVNEQYF. The chain recombines TRBV4-1 with TRBJ2-7, with TRBD2 matching 7 bases. This CDR3 has 16 residues. Germline CDR1 reads MGHRA; CDR2 reads YSYEKL. Trimming cost V 4 bases and J 5 bases; bases outside gene matches: 14.

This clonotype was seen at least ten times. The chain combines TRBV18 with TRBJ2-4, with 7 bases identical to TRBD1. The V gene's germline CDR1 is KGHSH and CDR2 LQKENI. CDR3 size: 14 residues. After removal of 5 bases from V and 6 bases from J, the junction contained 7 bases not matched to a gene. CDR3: CASSVRGRGNIQYF. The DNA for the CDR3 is TGTGCCAGCTCAGTTAGGGGGCGCGGAAACATTCAGTACTTC.

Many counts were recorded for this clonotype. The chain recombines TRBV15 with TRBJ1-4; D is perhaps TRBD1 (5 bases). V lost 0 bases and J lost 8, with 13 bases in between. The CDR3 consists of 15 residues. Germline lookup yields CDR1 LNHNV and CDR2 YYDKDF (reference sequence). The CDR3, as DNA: TGTGCCACCAGCAGAGATGGGCAGGGCCCCGAAAAACTGTTTTTT. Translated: CATSRDGQGPEKLFF.

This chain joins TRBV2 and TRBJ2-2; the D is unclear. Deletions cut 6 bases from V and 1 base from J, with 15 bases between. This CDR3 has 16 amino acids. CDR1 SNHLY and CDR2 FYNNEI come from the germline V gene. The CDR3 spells CASRGPREQNTGELFF. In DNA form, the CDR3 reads TGTGCCAGCAGGGGCCCCCGAGAACAGAACACCGGGGAGCTGTTTTTT. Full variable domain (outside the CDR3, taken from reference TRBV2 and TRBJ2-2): EPEVTQTPSHQVTQMGQEVILRCVPISNHLYFYWYRQILGQKVEFLVSFYNNEISEKSEIFDDQFSVERPDGSNFTLKIRSTKLEDSAMYFCASRGPREQNTGELFFGEGSRLTVL.